These T cell receptor beta chains were read from a single sample in a study of T cell changes during pregnancy in multiple sclerosis. The protocol was immunoSEQ multiplex PCR, while the TCRdb copy is restricted to in-frame clones and leaves out a portion. The table shows under 35,000 clones, with more than 75% occurring only once. This sample comprised CD8+ T cells from peripheral blood mononuclear cells, obtained after pregnancy. Receptors were obtained from a female donor with multiple sclerosis, enrolled in a pregnancy study. CDR3s include the opening cysteine and the closing phenylalanine or tryptophan. A D gene is named only where the DNA matches it firmly.

16	TRBV7-2	TRBD1	TRBJ2-7	TGTGCCAGCAGCTTAGAAGGGACAGGGTATTTGTCCGAGCAGTACTTC	CASSLEGTGYLSEQYF
14	TRBV28	NA	TRBJ1-1	TGTGCCAGCAGTTGGACGGGGTTGAACACTGAAGCTTTCTTT	CASSWTGLNTEAFF
17	TRBV4-1	NA	TRBJ2-2	TGCGCCAGCAGCCAAGTGGTCTGGACAGTGAACACCGGGGAGCTGTTTTTT	CASSQVVWTVNTGELFF
14	TRBV5-1	TRBD2	TRBJ2-5	TGCGCCAGCAGCTGGACTAGCGGAGAAGAGACCCAGTACTTC	CASSWTSGEETQYF
17	TRBV4-3	NA	TRBJ2-2	TGCGCCAGCAGCCAAGAAGTAGCGGGACAGGGTACCGGGGAGCTGTTTTTT	CASSQEVAGQGTGELFF
15	TRBV7-9	TRBD1	TRBJ1-3	TGTGCCAGCAGCTGGGACAGGGGGTTTGGAAACACCATATATTTT	CASSWDRGFGNTIYF
15	TRBV4-1	TRBD2	TRBJ2-3	TGCGCCAGCAGCCGACTAGCGGGGGAGGGGGATACGCAGTATTTT	CASSRLAGEGDTQYF
16	TRBV27	NA	TRBJ1-4	TGTGCCAGCAGTTCCCGGACCGGACTGTTTAATGAAAAACTGTTTTTT	CASSSRTGLFNEKLFF
14	TRBV5-6	NA	TRBJ1-1	TGTGCCAGCAGCTCCCGAAACAGGGTTACTGAAGCTTTCTTT	CASSSRNRVTEAFF
12	TRBV7-9	NA	TRBJ1-1	TGTGCCAGCAGCTTAGGAACAGGGGAAGCTTTCTTT	CASSLGTGEAFF
15	TRBV7-9	TRBD2	TRBJ2-3	TGTGCCAGCAGCTTAGTAGCGGGGTGGAGAGATACGCAGTATTTT	CASSLVAGWRDTQYF
10	TRBV28	NA	TRBJ1-5	TGTGCCAGCCTGGGAGAAAACCAGCATTTT	CASLGENQHF
13	TRBV9	NA	TRBJ2-7	TGTGCCAGCAGCGTAGGTGAGGGCTACGAGCAGTACTTC	CASSVGEGYEQYF
16	TRBV13	NA	TRBJ2-7	TGTGCCAGCAGCTTAGTAATGTCAGGGGGGTCCTACGAGCAGTACTTC	CASSLVMSGGSYEQYF
16	TRBV4-1	TRBD1	TRBJ2-5	TGCGCCAGCAGCCCACGACAGGGGGCGGCCCAAGAGACCCAGTACTTC	CASSPRQGAAQETQYF
14	TRBV6-5	TRBD2	TRBJ2-7	TGTGCCAGCACGGTAGCGGGGACCGCCTACGAGCAGTACTTC	CASTVAGTAYEQYF
15	TRBV6-1	NA	TRBJ2-7	TGTGCCAGCAGTGAATCTGCCGGGACAACCTACGAGCAGTACTTC	CASSESAGTTYEQYF